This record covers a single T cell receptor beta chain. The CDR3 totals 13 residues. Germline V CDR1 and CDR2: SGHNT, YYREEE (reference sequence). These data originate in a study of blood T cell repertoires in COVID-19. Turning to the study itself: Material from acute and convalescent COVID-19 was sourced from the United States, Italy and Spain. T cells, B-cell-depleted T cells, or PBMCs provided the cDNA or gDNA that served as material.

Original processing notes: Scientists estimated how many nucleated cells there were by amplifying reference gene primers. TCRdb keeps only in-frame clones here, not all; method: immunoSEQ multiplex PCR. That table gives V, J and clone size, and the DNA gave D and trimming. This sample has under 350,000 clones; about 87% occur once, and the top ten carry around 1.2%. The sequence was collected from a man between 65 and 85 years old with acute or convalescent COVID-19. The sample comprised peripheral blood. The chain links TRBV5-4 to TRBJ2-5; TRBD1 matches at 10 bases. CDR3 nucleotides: TGTGCAACCGGGACAGGGGCGTCAGAGACCCAGTACTTC. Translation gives CATGTGASETQYF.